Sequencing of this T cell receptor beta chain was carried out in a study of human T cells and chemical hapten exposure. The wider study: Readings were taken at 6 days from patch tests that had applied 0.01% DPC to the upper back.

This clonotype was detected only a few times. The library labeled individual cDNA molecules by adding unique molecular identifiers to them. Via MiXCR, TCRdb re-called the RACE reads, giving one row per CDR3 protein. The table has about 120,000 distinct CDR3 sequences, over 10% seen once; the top ten hold just over 1.4%. The time point: patch test 1, 2 weeks after DPC sensitization. Treatment in this sample: therapeutic diphenylcyclopropenone sensitization with weekly scalp DPC. Blood draws came first, before each patch test. The material was whole blood, obtained in connection with sensitization to the hapten diphenylcyclopropenone (DPC). The sequence derives from a woman in her forties or fifties with alopecia areata. Some clones in this sample may be carry-over from other donors' samples.

The CDR3 nucleotides read TGTGCCAGCACCCAGCGGGAGGGCCGGGACAATGAGCAGTTCTTC. It codes for CASTQREGRDNEQFF. This sequence joins TRBV6-7 and TRBJ2-1, with 10 bases fitting TRBD2. TRBV6-7 is designated an ORF whose function remains uncertain. The V gene end was trimmed by 7 bases and the J gene end by 5 bases; junction bases not matched to a gene: 8. CDR3 length: 15 residues.